The next 27 T cell receptor beta chains were all read from a single sample in a study of blood T cells in healthy people across ages (dated by TCRdb to between 2014 and 2017). The protocol used for the library was 5' RACE. The listed sequencing device is Illumina HiSeq 2500. The second PCR ran for about 7 to 11 cycles and used a J-beta primer mix along with a sample-barcoded 5' primer. TCRdb's own reprocessing of the public reads used fastp at Q25 and MiXCR and kept productive beta chains. CDR3 protein sequences are deduplicated, and each keeps its most common genes and DNA. Across this sample there are over 1,500,000 distinct CDR3 sequences, with approximately 50% seen only once. The ten largest clones capture roughly 2.1% of the sample. The sequenced sample was blood. Receptors were obtained from a woman aged 35 to 49 in good health.

The chain is built from TRBV20-1 and TRBJ1-2; 8 bases line up with TRBD1. V shed 3 bases, J shed 0 bases, and the junction held 9 bases outside the gene matches. This CDR3 spans 16 amino acids. The germline gives CDR1 DFQATT, CDR2 SNEGSKA (reference sequence). The CDR3 loop is CSARGPDRGSNYGYTF. CDR3 DNA sequence: TGCAGTGCTAGGGGACCAGACAGGGGCTCTAACTATGGCTACACCTTC.

The chain carries TRBV29-1 and TRBJ2-4, with 7 bases fitting TRBD2. CDR1 and CDR2 (germline): SQVTM, ANQGSEA. The CDR3 has 15 amino acids. The trim removed 6 bases at V and 3 bases at J, leaving 11 bases unmatched. CDR3 in amino acids: CSVGMGGVGKNIQYF. DNA for the CDR3: TGCAGCGTCGGCATGGGGGGGGTAGGCAAAAACATTCAGTACTTC.

This clonotype was detected many times. The chain links TRBV4-3 to TRBJ2-7, with 12 bases aligning to TRBD1. The CDR3 has 15 amino acids. J gave up 3 bases and V 5 bases, and 5 bases lay outside the gene matches. Germline assignment: CDR1 LGHNA and CDR2 YSLEER. Here the CDR3 DNA reads TGCGCCAGCAGCGAGGGGACAGGGGGCTTCTACGAGCAGTACTTC. It yields the protein CASSEGTGGFYEQYF.

V usage is TRBV24-1 and J usage is TRBJ2-3, with 10 bases lining up with TRBD2. Germline V lookup: CDR1 KGHDR, CDR2 SFDVKD. V lost 4 bases, J lost 3 bases, and 12 bases stayed unmatched. The CDR3 extends over 18 amino acids. CDR3 residues: CATSDPSPSGGATDTQYF. The CDR3 bases are TGTGCCACCAGTGACCCGTCCCCCAGCGGGGGGGCAACAGATACGCAGTATTTT.

The CDR3 loop reads CASSLGGVKTTGYTF. The CDR3 nucleotides are TGTGCCAGCAGCTTAGGTGGGGTCAAGACCACTGGCTACACCTTC. V is TRBV7-2 and J is TRBJ1-2; D gene uncertain. This CDR3 is 15 amino acids long. V dropped 1 base and J dropped 7 bases, with 16 bases sitting between them. Germline CDR1 is SGHTA and CDR2 is FQGNSA.

The genes are TRBV28 and TRBJ2-5, with D possibly being TRBD1 (6 bases). The CDR3 runs 14 residues. Germline CDR1 MDHEN, CDR2 SYDVKM. The V and J ends lost 7 bases and 5 bases respectively, with 17 bases between them. CDR3: CASIKNREGETQYF. The CDR3 region has the DNA TGTGCCAGCATAAAGAACAGGGAAGGCGAGACCCAGTACTTC.

This clonotype was counted a few times. The chain has TRBV6-5 and TRBJ2-7; 7 nucleotides match TRBD1. Germline V gene sequence: CDR1 MNHEY, CDR2 SVGAGI. CDR3 length: 16 residues. Trimming took 0 bases from V and 4 from J; bases not matched to a gene: 9. As DNA, the CDR3 is TGTGCCAGCAGTTACTCGCAGGGGGAAGCATCTTACGAGCAGTACTTC. This encodes CASSYSQGEASYEQYF.

The genes are TRBV6-2 or TRBV6-3 and TRBJ1-6; the match to TRBD1 covers 8 bases. Germline V gene lookup returns CDR1 MNHEY and CDR2 SVGEGT. This CDR3 region has 16 residues. V lost 2 bases to trimming and J lost 7 bases; unmatched junction nucleotides: 7. CDR3 region: CASSYGWTGTNSPLHF. In DNA form, the CDR3 reads TGTGCCAGCAGTTACGGTTGGACAGGGACCAATTCACCCCTCCACTTT.

This clonotype was seen only once. The chain combines TRBV4-1 with TRBJ2-4; the D gene is possibly TRBD1 (6 bases). Matching the DNA end better, TRBJ2-7 makes the J call doubtful. The CDR3 loop spans 13 amino acids. Germline V gene data show CDR1 as MGHRA and CDR2 as YSYEKL. The CDR3 is CASSRMGAGEQYF. CDR3 bases: TGCGCCAGCAGCCGTATGGGGGCAGGCGAGCAGTACTTC.

Comments on this clonotype: This may come from a read error, since a much larger clone is one base off. The chain carries TRBV9 and TRBJ2-3; 9 bases are a match to TRBD1. This CDR3 contains 15 residues. Germline V gives CDR1 SGDLS, CDR2 YYNGEE. Losses at the gene ends were 4 bases for V and 0 bases for J; bases not matched to a gene: 3. The CDR3 nucleotides read TGTGCCAGCAGCATAGGGACAGGGAGCACAGATACGCAGTATTTT. This sequence encodes CASSIGTGSTDTQYF.

This clonotype has only a few counts. The rearrangement uses TRBV5-1 and TRBJ2-1, with a possible D match to TRBD2 (7 bases). CDR1 SGHRS and CDR2 YFSETQ come from the germline V gene. CDR3 length: 13 residues. Trimming removed 2 bases at V and 10 bases at J, with 13 bases between. CDR3 nucleotide sequence: TGCGCCAGCAGCTTCGGGGGGCGCGAGGAGCAGTTCTTC. It specifies CASSFGGREEQFF.

The rearrangement joins TRBV7-9 to TRBJ2-5; D unresolved. The J call may be in error: the DNA end matches TRBJ2-3 better. The V gene's germline CDR1 is SEHNR and CDR2 FQNEAQ (reference sequence). The CDR3 is made up of 11 amino acids. In DNA form, the CDR3 reads TGTGCCAGCAGCCCCGGAGCTACGCAGTATTTT. Amino acid sequence: CASSPGATQYF.

This chain links TRBV12-3 or TRBV12-4 with TRBJ2-1, with 12 bases identical to TRBD2. The CDR3 loop spans 16 amino acids. V lost 3 bases and J lost 6; bases outside the gene matches: 6. The CDR3 reads CASSFSLAGGTNEQFF. In nucleotides, the CDR3 is TGTGCCAGCAGTTTCTCCCTAGCGGGGGGGACCAATGAGCAGTTCTTC.

The V and J genes are TRBV7-4 and TRBJ2-7; 7 bases agree with TRBD1. In germline, CDR1 is SGHVT, CDR2 SQSDAQ. The CDR3 length is 15 residues. J gave up 2 bases and V 5 bases, and 9 bases lay outside the gene matches. The CDR3 bases are TGTGCCAGCAGCCCAGGACAGGAGTGCCCCTACGAGCAGTACTTC. Amino acid sequence: CASSPGQECPYEQYF.

The chain recombines TRBV11-1 with TRBJ2-4; D is perhaps TRBD2 (5 bases). The DNA end is a closer match to TRBJ2-7, so the J assignment may be wrong. The CDR3 is made up of 13 amino acids. The germline V gene encodes CDR1 SGHAT and CDR2 FQDESV (reference sequence). CDR3 sequence (DNA): TGTGCCAGCAGCCGGGATGACTCCTACGAGCAGTACTTC. Protein sequence: CASSRDDSYEQYF.

The genes are TRBV18 and TRBJ2-5, with 8 positions matching TRBD1. The DNA end is more similar to TRBJ2-7, so the J call may be wrong. CDR1 is KGHSH and CDR2 is LQKENI in the germline V gene. This CDR3 spans 14 amino acids. CDR3 sequence reads: CASSADRVIYEQYF. CDR3 DNA sequence: TGTGCCAGCTCAGCGGACAGGGTAATCTACGAGCAGTACTTC.

The V call is TRBV6-5, the J call TRBJ2-3; no reliable D call. CDR3 length equals 14 residues. V lost 0 bases to trimming and J lost 8 bases, with 12 bases between them. Germline CDR1 MNHEY, CDR2 SVGAGI. In nucleotides, the CDR3 is TGTGCCAGCAGTTACTCGGGCTCCGTCGGTACGCAGTATTTT. Translating gives CASSYSGSVGTQYF.

This clonotype was detected only once. The chain links TRBV6-1 to TRBJ2-3; D not resolved. V lost 5 bases and J 7 bases, leaving 13 bases between the germline ends. CDR1 is MNHNS and CDR2 is SASEGT in the germline V gene. There are 13 residues in the CDR3. The CDR3 DNA reads TGTGCCAGCAGTCCGCCGGGCGTAAATACGCAGTATTTT. Translated, it gives CASSPPGVNTQYF.

CDR3 bases: TGTGCCAGCAGACAGGGAAGTGGGACTGGGGCCAACGTCCTGACTTTC. As protein: CASRQGSGTGANVLTF. The rearrangement links TRBV12-3 or TRBV12-4 to TRBJ2-6, with D maybe TRBD1 (6 bases). This CDR3 is built from 16 residues. Trimming stripped 6 bases from V and 2 bases from J, with 14 bases between.

This chain links TRBV13 with TRBJ2-7; unclear D gene. Trimming stripped 4 bases from V and 10 bases from J, with 14 bases between. Germline CDR1 PRHDT, CDR2 FYEKMQ (reference sequence). The CDR3 covers 12 residues. The CDR3 DNA is TGTGCCAGCAGCTCGTATATGGTGGGCCAGTACTTC. This sequence encodes CASSSYMVGQYF.

This clonotype was detected once. The rearrangement links TRBV12-3 or TRBV12-4 to TRBJ1-2; 7 bases fit TRBD1. The CDR3 totals 16 residues. V lost 4 bases, J lost 2 bases, and 10 bases stayed unmatched. This CDR3 reads CASSSNRGPFNYGYTF. The CDR3 DNA follows: TGTGCCAGCAGTTCGAACAGGGGCCCCTTCAACTATGGCTACACCTTC.

This clonotype occurred a few times. The rearrangement joins TRBV20-1 to TRBJ1-2; tentative D call: TRBD1 (5 bases). V dropped 6 bases and J dropped 0 bases, with 17 bases sitting between them. Per the germline V gene, CDR1 is DFQATT and CDR2 is SNEGSKA (reference sequence). The CDR3 consists of 15 residues. CDR3 coding DNA: TGCAGTGCATTAGCGGCAGGGCCCTCTAACTATGGCTACACCTTC. It encodes CSALAAGPSNYGYTF.

The table lists this clonotype with a few counts. The chain has TRBV4-3 and TRBJ2-7; no firm D call. The CDR3 is 14 residues long. Germline V gene data show CDR1 as LGHNA and CDR2 as YSLEER. V dropped 0 bases and J dropped 5 bases, with 11 bases sitting between them. CDR3 bases: TGCGCCAGCAGCCAAGAAAGCTTCCGGAACGAGCAGTACTTC. This encodes CASSQESFRNEQYF.

The genes are TRBV11-2 and TRBJ1-1; D gene ambiguous. In germline, CDR1 is SGHAT, CDR2 FQNNGV. This CDR3 region has 23 residues. V lost 6 bases, J lost 4 bases, and 42 bases lay in between. The CDR3 sequence is CASSPAAPLYLRWTGTRGTEAFF. CDR3 DNA sequence: TGTGCCAGCAGTCCAGCTGCCCCCCTTTATCTTCGATGGACGGGAACCCGGGGCACTGAAGCTTTCTTT.

V is TRBV29-1 and J is TRBJ2-7, with 8 bases aligning to TRBD1. J was trimmed by 7 bases and V by 0 bases; bases with no gene match: 8. The CDR3 runs 14 residues. Germline V gene data show CDR1 as SQVTM and CDR2 as ANQGSEA. As DNA, the CDR3 is TGCAGCGTTGAAGATCGGGACAGGCTTTATGAGCAGTACTTC. It encodes CSVEDRDRLYEQYF.

The chain recombines TRBV27 with TRBJ2-5; the D is unclear. This CDR3 has 15 residues. The V end lost 2 bases, the J end lost 5 bases, and 15 bases lay between the germline ends. Germline V CDR1 and CDR2: MNHEY, SMNVEV (reference sequence). CDR3 sequence (DNA): TGTGCCAGCAGTTTAACCAACCTTAAAGGGGAGACCCAGTACTTC. Translating it yields CASSLTNLKGETQYF.

This clonotype was detected a few times. This rearrangement joins TRBV28 to TRBJ1-2, with 11 nucleotides matching TRBD1. The CDR3 has 14 amino acids. V was clipped by 6 bases and J by 5 bases; unmatched bases: 5. Per germline, CDR1 MDHEN and CDR2 SYDVKM. The CDR3 sequence: CASSGTGGSYGYTF. Written as DNA, the CDR3 is TGTGCCAGCAGCGGGACAGGGGGTTCGTATGGCTACACCTTC.